A selection of T cell receptor beta chains follows, all from one sample in a study of beta chain features in type 1 diabetes. Some clones are missing from TCRdb's copy, which holds only in-frame ones; the method was immunoSEQ multiplex PCR. Counted here are a few hundred thousand clones, 15% occurring once; the ten biggest clones make up 0.015%. Sequenced input: naive CD4+ T cells from blood. Receptor source: a man younger than 35 with type 1 diabetes. The CDR3 runs from the conserved cysteine through the conserved F or W. The D gene is left open where the match is weak. The size entry is marked missing in some rows and otherwise reads once, few, many or a size class.

v_call	d_call	clone_size	j_call	cdr3_aa	cdr3_nt
TRBV9	-	few	TRBJ2-3	CASSVAGRSADTQYF	TGTGCCAGCAGCGTAGCGGGGAGGAGCGCAGATACGCAGTATTTT
TRBV7-2	TRBD1	-	TRBJ2-7	CASSFGTGTSYEQYF	TGTGCCAGCAGCTTTGGGACAGGGACCTCCTACGAGCAGTACTTC
TRBV6-5	TRBD2	few	TRBJ2-7	CASSSIGLAESYEQYF	TGTGCCAGCAGTTCAATCGGACTAGCGGAGTCCTACGAGCAGTACTTC
TRBV7-2	-	few	TRBJ1-5	CASSLDGLQPQHF	TGTGCCAGCAGCTTAGATGGGCTTCAGCCCCAGCATTTT
TRBV30	-	-	TRBJ1-4	CAWSPRGKLFF	TGTGCCTGGAGTCCGAGGGGGAAACTGTTTTTT
TRBV4-2	TRBD2	-	TRBJ2-3	CASSRTSGGRHF	TGTGCCAGCAGCCGCACTAGCGGGGGGAGACATTTT
TRBV30	-	-	TRBJ2-5	CAWSVNAGGGETQYF	TGTGCCTGGAGTGTCAACGCAGGGGGAGGAGAGACCCAGTACTTC
TRBV30	TRBD2	-	TRBJ2-3	CAWRKLAGSTDTQYF	TGTGCCTGGAGGAAGCTAGCGGGAAGCACAGATACGCAGTATTTT
TRBV18	TRBD2	-	TRBJ2-7	CASSPALAGALYEQYF	TGTGCCAGCTCACCAGCCCTAGCGGGGGCCCTCTACGAGCAGTACTTC
TRBV7-8	TRBD1	few	TRBJ1-6	CASSFFGGGYGNSPLHF	TGTGCCAGCAGCTTTTTTGGAGGGGGCTACGGTAATTCACCCCTCCACTTT
TRBV20-1	-	-	TRBJ2-5	CSARRETQYF	TGCAGTGCTCGGCGGGAGACCCAGTACTTC
TRBV14	TRBD1	few	TRBJ2-7	CASRGTGQGPNEQYF	TGTGCCAGCAGGGGAACGGGACAGGGGCCAAACGAGCAGTACTTC
TRBV2	TRBD1	-	TRBJ1-5	CASSGQGVGNQPQHF	TGTGCCAGCTCGGGACAGGGTGTTGGCAATCAGCCCCAGCATTTT
TRBV18	-	few	TRBJ2-1	CASSSGLYNEQFF	TGTGCCAGCTCATCAGGACTGTACAATGAGCAGTTCTTC
TRBV7-2	-	once	TRBJ1-1	CASSSPRGEGEAFF	TGTGCCAGCAGCTCTCCCAGGGGCGAAGGTGAAGCTTTCTTT
TRBV9	-	-	TRBJ2-3	CASSVEVSEDTQYF	TGTGCCAGCAGCGTAGAGGTTAGCGAGGATACGCAGTATTTT
TRBV18	TRBD1	-	TRBJ1-2	CASSPPQGGFNYGYTF	TGTGCCAGCTCACCGCCTCAGGGGGGATTTAACTATGGCTACACCTTC
TRBV15	TRBD2	few	TRBJ2-1	CATSRAWTSGSYNEQFF	TGTGCCACCAGCAGAGCATGGACTAGCGGTTCCTACAATGAGCAGTTCTTC
TRBV7-9	-	few	TRBJ2-3	CASSLVTRLSTDTQYF	TGTGCCAGCAGCTTAGTCACTAGGCTCAGCACAGATACGCAGTATTTT
TRBV10-3	-	few	TRBJ2-5	CAISESGAPETQYF	TGTGCCATCAGTGAGTCAGGGGCTCCCGAGACCCAGTACTTC
TRBV5-1	-	few	TRBJ2-5	CASSLRGLAQETQYF	TGCGCCAGCAGCCTACGAGGGCTAGCACAGGAGACCCAGTACTTC
TRBV10-3	-	-	TRBJ2-1	CAISPSPSALNEQFF	TGTGCCATCAGCCCATCCCCTAGCGCCCTTAATGAGCAGTTCTTC
TRBV18	TRBD1	-	TRBJ1-1	CASSPDRTYTEAFF	TGTGCCAGCTCACCGGACAGGACCTACACTGAAGCTTTCTTT
TRBV5-1	TRBD2	few	TRBJ2-2	CASSSTLSGITGELFF	TGCGCCAGCAGCAGCACCCTTAGCGGGATCACCGGGGAGCTGTTTTTT
TRBV15	-	few	TRBJ1-5	CATSTDSYNQPQHF	TGTGCCACCAGCACCGACAGTTACAATCAGCCCCAGCATTTT
TRBV28	TRBD1	-	TRBJ1-1	CATQTGTLHTEAFF	TGTGCCACCCAGACAGGGACGTTGCACACTGAAGCTTTCTTT